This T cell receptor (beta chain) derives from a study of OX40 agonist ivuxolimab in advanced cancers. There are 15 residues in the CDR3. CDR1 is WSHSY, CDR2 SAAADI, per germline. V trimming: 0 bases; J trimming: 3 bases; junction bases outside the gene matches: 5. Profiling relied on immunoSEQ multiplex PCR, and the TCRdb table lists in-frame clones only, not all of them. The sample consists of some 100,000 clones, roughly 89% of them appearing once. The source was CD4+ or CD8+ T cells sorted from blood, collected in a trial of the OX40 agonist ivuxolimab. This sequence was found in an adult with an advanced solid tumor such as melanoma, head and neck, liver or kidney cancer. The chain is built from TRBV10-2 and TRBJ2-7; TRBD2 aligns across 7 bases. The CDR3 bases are TGCGCCAGCAGTGAGTCGGGGACTATCTTCTACGAGCAGTACTTC. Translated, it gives CASSESGTIFYEQYF.